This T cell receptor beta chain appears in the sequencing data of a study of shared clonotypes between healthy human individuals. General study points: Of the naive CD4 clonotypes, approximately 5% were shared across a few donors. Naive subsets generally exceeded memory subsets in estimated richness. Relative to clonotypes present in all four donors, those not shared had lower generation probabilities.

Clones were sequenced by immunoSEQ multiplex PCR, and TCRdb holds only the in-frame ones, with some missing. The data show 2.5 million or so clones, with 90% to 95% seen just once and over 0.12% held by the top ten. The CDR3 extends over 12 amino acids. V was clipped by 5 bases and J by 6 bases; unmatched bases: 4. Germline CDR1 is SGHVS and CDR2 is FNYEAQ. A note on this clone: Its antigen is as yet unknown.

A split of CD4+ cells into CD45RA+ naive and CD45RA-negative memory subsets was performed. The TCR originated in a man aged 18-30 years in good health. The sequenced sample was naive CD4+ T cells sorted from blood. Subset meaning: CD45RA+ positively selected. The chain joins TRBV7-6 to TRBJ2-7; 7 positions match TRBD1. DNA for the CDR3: TGTGCCAGCAGCATACAGGGGCTCGAGCAGTACTTC. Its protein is CASSIQGLEQYF.